These T cell receptor beta chains were read from a single sample in a study of OX40 agonist ivuxolimab in advanced cancers. Profiled with immunoSEQ multiplex PCR; TCRdb holds only in-frame clones, not every one. The data contain about 78,000 clones, around 86% of them seen just once; the ten biggest clones take up over 0.2%. This specimen consisted of CD4+ or CD8+ T cells sorted from blood, obtained in a trial of the OX40 agonist ivuxolimab. The receptors here all came from an adult with an advanced solid tumor such as melanoma, head and neck, liver or kidney cancer. CDR3s include the opening cysteine and the closing phenylalanine or tryptophan. D genes are given only for firm matches. Not every row has a clone size; where given, it reads once, few, many or a size class.

J gene: TRBJ2-7; clone size: .; D gene: TRBD2; V gene: TRBV7-2; CDR3 protein: CASSPSGTSGRVEYF; CDR3 DNA: TGTGCCAGCAGCCCATCCGGGACTAGCGGGAGGGTTGAGTACTTC
J gene: TRBJ1-1; clone size: .; D gene: TRBD1; V gene: TRBV7-9; CDR3 protein: CASSQGQGYTEAFF; CDR3 DNA: TGTGCCAGCAGCCAAGGACAGGGGTACACTGAAGCTTTCTTT
J gene: TRBJ2-5; clone size: .; D gene: .; V gene: TRBV18; CDR3 protein: CASSPIAGIQETQYF; CDR3 DNA: TGTGCCAGCTCACCTATCGCGGGCATCCAAGAGACCCAGTACTTC
J gene: TRBJ2-6; clone size: .; D gene: TRBD1; V gene: TRBV7-2; CDR3 protein: CASSAQGQGTSGANVLTF; CDR3 DNA: TGTGCCAGCAGCGCCCAGGGACAGGGGACCTCTGGGGCCAACGTCCTGACTTTC
J gene: TRBJ1-1; clone size: .; D gene: TRBD1; V gene: TRBV11-2; CDR3 protein: CASSLELQGRTEAFF; CDR3 DNA: TGTGCCAGCAGCTTAGAATTACAGGGGCGGACTGAAGCTTTCTTT
J gene: TRBJ1-1; clone size: .; D gene: .; V gene: TRBV21-1; CDR3 protein: CASSNEAFF; CDR3 DNA: TGTGCCAGCAGTAATGAAGCTTTCTTT
J gene: TRBJ2-5; clone size: .; D gene: .; V gene: TRBV6-1; CDR3 protein: CASSEMWKETQYF; CDR3 DNA: TGTGCCAGCAGTGAAATGTGGAAAGAGACCCAGTACTTC
J gene: TRBJ1-2; clone size: .; D gene: .; V gene: TRBV19; CDR3 protein: CASSLGGVPTYGYTF; CDR3 DNA: TGTGCCAGTAGCCTTGGAGGGGTCCCTACCTATGGCTACACCTTC
J gene: TRBJ2-5; clone size: .; D gene: TRBD2; V gene: TRBV5-1; CDR3 protein: CASSLTSGKETQYF; CDR3 DNA: TGCGCCAGCAGCTTGACTAGCGGCAAAGAGACCCAGTACTTC
J gene: TRBJ2-1; clone size: .; D gene: TRBD2; V gene: TRBV6-6; CDR3 protein: CASAPGLAGGNEQFF; CDR3 DNA: TGTGCCAGCGCCCCGGGACTAGCGGGAGGGAATGAGCAGTTCTTC
J gene: TRBJ1-5; clone size: once; D gene: TRBD1; V gene: TRBV7-2; CDR3 protein: CASTGQGIGVQPQHF; CDR3 DNA: TGTGCCAGCACGGGACAGGGAATAGGTGTTCAGCCCCAGCATTTT
J gene: TRBJ2-7; clone size: .; D gene: TRBD1; V gene: TRBV2; CDR3 protein: CASSAQGAYEQYF; CDR3 DNA: TGTGCCAGCAGTGCTCAGGGGGCCTACGAGCAGTACTTC
J gene: TRBJ1-6; clone size: .; D gene: .; V gene: TRBV27; CDR3 protein: CASRIQVNGSPLHF; CDR3 DNA: TGTGCCAGCAGAATACAGGTTAACGGATCACCCCTCCACTTT
J gene: TRBJ2-1; clone size: .; D gene: .; V gene: TRBV13; CDR3 protein: CASSLGDPQWSSYNEQFF; CDR3 DNA: TGTGCCAGCAGCTTAGGCGACCCCCAGTGGAGCTCCTACAATGAGCAGTTCTTC
J gene: TRBJ1-1; clone size: .; D gene: TRBD1; V gene: TRBV27; CDR3 protein: CASSSQGAGVTEAFF; CDR3 DNA: TGTGCCAGCAGTTCACAGGGGGCGGGTGTCACTGAAGCTTTCTTT
J gene: TRBJ1-1; clone size: .; D gene: .; V gene: TRBV18; CDR3 protein: CASSPRSRGAFF; CDR3 DNA: TGTGCCAGCTCACCAAGGTCCCGGGGAGCTTTCTTT
J gene: TRBJ1-2; clone size: .; D gene: .; V gene: TRBV6-1; CDR3 protein: CASSERGGGYTF; CDR3 DNA: TGTGCCAGCAGTGAAAGAGGGGGTGGCTACACCTTC
J gene: TRBJ2-7; clone size: .; D gene: TRBD2; V gene: TRBV6-9; CDR3 protein: CASSLNSGRALNF; CDR3 DNA: TGTGCCAGCAGTCTCAATAGCGGGAGGGCTTTAAACTTC
J gene: TRBJ2-5; clone size: few; D gene: .; V gene: TRBV7-2; CDR3 protein: CASSLADFLETQYF; CDR3 DNA: TGTGCCAGCAGCTTAGCGGACTTTTTAGAGACCCAGTACTTC
J gene: TRBJ1-5; clone size: .; D gene: .; V gene: TRBV7-2; CDR3 protein: CASSSNLAQPQHF; CDR3 DNA: TGTGCCAGCAGCTCGAATTTAGCTCAGCCCCAGCATTTT
J gene: TRBJ2-3; clone size: .; D gene: TRBD2; V gene: TRBV2; CDR3 protein: CASGWTSGRFRTDTQYF; CDR3 DNA: TGTGCCAGCGGCTGGACTAGCGGGAGGTTCCGCACAGATACGCAGTATTTT
J gene: TRBJ1-5; clone size: once; D gene: .; V gene: TRBV28; CDR3 protein: CASSYLQGGSQPQHF; CDR3 DNA: TGTGCCAGCAGTTACCTACAGGGAGGCAGTCAGCCCCAGCATTTT
J gene: TRBJ1-1; clone size: .; D gene: TRBD1; V gene: TRBV9; CDR3 protein: CASSVGQGSEAFF; CDR3 DNA: TGTGCCAGCAGCGTAGGACAGGGATCGGAAGCTTTCTTT
J gene: TRBJ2-1; clone size: .; D gene: TRBD1; V gene: TRBV5-1; CDR3 protein: CASSLGQGPFYNEQFF; CDR3 DNA: TGCGCCAGCAGCTTGGGACAGGGTCCTTTCTACAATGAGCAGTTCTTC
J gene: TRBJ1-4; clone size: .; D gene: .; V gene: TRBV5-4; CDR3 protein: CASSSGPATNEKLFF; CDR3 DNA: TGTGCCAGCAGCTCCGGACCTGCAACTAATGAAAAACTGTTTTTT
J gene: TRBJ2-3; clone size: .; D gene: .; V gene: TRBV2; CDR3 protein: CASSEYWGTDTQYF; CDR3 DNA: TGTGCCAGCAGTGAATATTGGGGGACAGATACGCAGTATTTT
J gene: TRBJ1-1; clone size: few; D gene: .; V gene: TRBV5-1; CDR3 protein: CASSLGTLMNTEAFF; CDR3 DNA: TGCGCCAGCAGCTTGGGGACACTTATGAACACTGAAGCTTTCTTT
J gene: TRBJ2-1; clone size: .; D gene: TRBD2; V gene: TRBV28; CDR3 protein: CASSLGPGTRTTMFF; CDR3 DNA: TGTGCCAGCAGTTTAGGTCCCGGGACTAGAACGACGATGTTCTTC
J gene: TRBJ2-5; clone size: .; D gene: TRBD2; V gene: TRBV9; CDR3 protein: CASSVGLEGSGRLETQYF; CDR3 DNA: TGTGCCAGCAGCGTAGGTTTGGAGGGAAGCGGGAGGCTCGAGACCCAGTACTTC
J gene: TRBJ2-2; clone size: .; D gene: .; V gene: TRBV27; CDR3 protein: CASSSSFINGYAGELFF; CDR3 DNA: .
J gene: TRBJ1-4; clone size: .; D gene: .; V gene: TRBV2; CDR3 protein: CASSRGRTTNEKLFF; CDR3 DNA: TGTGCCAGCAGCAGGGGACGGACAACTAATGAAAAACTGTTTTTT
J gene: TRBJ1-3; clone size: .; D gene: .; V gene: TRBV4-2; CDR3 protein: CASSRDKSGNTIYF; CDR3 DNA: TGTGCCAGCAGTCGCGACAAATCTGGAAACACCATATATTTT
J gene: TRBJ2-2; clone size: few; D gene: TRBD1; V gene: TRBV11-3; CDR3 protein: CASSLGGTVNTGELFF; CDR3 DNA: TGTGCCAGCAGCTTAGGGGGGACAGTGAACACCGGGGAGCTGTTTTTT
J gene: TRBJ2-1; clone size: .; D gene: TRBD2; V gene: TRBV9; CDR3 protein: CASSPLGGGSRYNEQFF; CDR3 DNA: TGTGCCAGCAGCCCCCTGGGCGGGGGAAGCCGTTATAATGAGCAGTTCTTC
J gene: TRBJ2-1; clone size: once; D gene: .; V gene: TRBV6-6; CDR3 protein: CASSYSKTRSYNEQFF; CDR3 DNA: TGTGCCAGCAGTTACTCTAAGACTAGGTCCTACAATGAGCAGTTCTTC
J gene: TRBJ2-1; clone size: .; D gene: TRBD2; V gene: TRBV6-6; CDR3 protein: CASSPIGLADNEQFF; CDR3 DNA: TGTGCCAGCAGTCCCATCGGACTAGCAGACAATGAGCAGTTCTTC
J gene: TRBJ2-5; clone size: .; D gene: .; V gene: TRBV14; CDR3 protein: CASSQEAGTFQETQYF; CDR3 DNA: TGTGCCAGCAGCCAAGAGGCTGGGACATTCCAAGAGACCCAGTACTTC
J gene: TRBJ1-4; clone size: .; D gene: .; V gene: TRBV15; CDR3 protein: CATSRDTGGASEKLFF; CDR3 DNA: TGTGCCACCAGCAGAGATACGGGGGGGGCCAGTGAAAAACTGTTTTTT
J gene: TRBJ2-1; clone size: .; D gene: .; V gene: TRBV6-5; CDR3 protein: CASSYSGNAYNEQFF; CDR3 DNA: TGTGCCAGCAGTTACTCGGGGAACGCCTACAATGAGCAGTTCTTC
J gene: TRBJ2-1; clone size: .; D gene: .; V gene: TRBV25-1; CDR3 protein: CASSGNQVYNEQFF; CDR3 DNA: TGTGCCAGCAGTGGTAACCAGGTCTACAATGAGCAGTTCTTC
J gene: TRBJ2-3; clone size: .; D gene: .; V gene: TRBV15; CDR3 protein: CATSFTPGARTDTQYF; CDR3 DNA: TGTGCCACCAGCTTTACTCCGGGGGCGAGGACAGATACGCAGTATTTT
J gene: TRBJ1-5; clone size: few; D gene: .; V gene: TRBV6-1; CDR3 protein: CASRLTVTQPQHF; CDR3 DNA: TGTGCCAGCAGATTAACAGTTACCCAGCCCCAGCATTTT
J gene: TRBJ2-3; clone size: .; D gene: .; V gene: TRBV11-2; CDR3 protein: CASSLGPGNTDTQYF; CDR3 DNA: TGTGCCAGCAGCTTGGGCCCGGGAAACACAGATACGCAGTATTTT
J gene: TRBJ2-5; clone size: .; D gene: .; V gene: TRBV11-2; CDR3 protein: CASSLRGPQETQYF; CDR3 DNA: TGTGCCAGCAGCTTGAGGGGACCACAAGAGACCCAGTACTTC
J gene: TRBJ2-3; clone size: .; D gene: .; V gene: TRBV7-8; CDR3 protein: CASSLVLSYSSTDTQYF; CDR3 DNA: TGTGCCAGCAGCTTAGTCTTATCTTACAGCAGCACAGATACGCAGTATTTT
J gene: TRBJ2-6; clone size: .; D gene: TRBD1; V gene: TRBV14; CDR3 protein: CASSRSPRTGLSSGANVLTF; CDR3 DNA: TGTGCCAGCAGCCGATCTCCGCGGACAGGCCTCAGCTCTGGGGCCAACGTCCTGACTTTC
J gene: TRBJ1-5; clone size: .; D gene: .; V gene: TRBV2; CDR3 protein: CASSESHSNQPQHF; CDR3 DNA: TGTGCCAGCAGTGAATCCCATAGCAATCAGCCCCAGCATTTT